The TCR beta chain described here comes from a study of T-cell memory formation after mild COVID-19. Across the whole study: TCR clusters showed largely donor specificity.

Whole-study findings and limits: Some SARS-CoV-2-responding clones were already detected in memory before infection.

Per the germline V gene, CDR1 is SGHDT and CDR2 is YYEEEE. The CDR3 runs to 16 residues. V lost 0 bases and J 1 base, leaving 13 bases between the germline ends. Remarks on this clonotype: Its antigen is not known.

TCRdb re-called the 5' RACE reads with MiXCR, one entry per CDR3 protein. Of around 200,000 distinct CDR3 sequences in the sample, around 21% were seen once. The chain joins TRBV5-6 to TRBJ1-1; D may be TRBD1 (6 bases). This TCR was sampled from an adult woman who had mild COVID-19 (a few samples of this study predate the infection). Cell type and time point are not known. The sequencing sample was made of PBMCs or a T cell subset sorted from them (not recorded which). The CDR3 region has the DNA TGTGCCAGCAGCTTGGGATTGGCAGGGGAGAACACTGAAGCTTTCTTT. Protein: CASSLGLAGENTEAFF.